The 13 T cell receptor beta chains below were found in one sample sequenced in a study of blood T cell repertoires in COVID-19 (dated by TCRdb to the early 2020s). Libraries were constructed by the immunoSEQ multiplex PCR assay. Held by TCRdb, this immuneACCESS table contains in-frame sequences only and omits some clones. Under half of the omission traces to an unresolved V gene where checked; the cause of the rest is unknown. For this sample there are under 100,000 clones; 75% to 85% appear just once. The ten largest clones represent approximately 40% of the sample. Specimen: peripheral blood. These receptors all come from a man aged 55 to 70 with COVID-19, enrolled during active disease.

This clone has just a few counts. V gene TRBV5-6 combines with J gene TRBJ1-2; the match to TRBD1 covers 7 bases. The germline V gene encodes CDR1 SGHDT and CDR2 YYEEEE. The V segment lost 4 bases and the J segment 8 bases; nucleotides outside the gene matches: 17. CDR3 length: 16 residues. This chain's CDR3 is CASSLVATGQRSGYTF. The CDR3 region has the DNA TGTGCCAGCAGCCTGGTGGCCACGGGACAGCGGAGCGGCTACACCTTC. Variable domain in full (rest from reference TRBV5-6 and TRBJ1-2): DAGVTQSPTHLIKTRGQQVTLRCSPKSGHDTVSWYQQALGQGPQFIFQYYEEEERQRGNFPDRFSGHQFPNYSSELNVNALLLGDSALYLCASSLVATGQRSGYTFGSGTRLTVV.

This clone was found a few times. The chain has TRBV20-1 and TRBJ2-1; a weak D match, TRBD1 (5 bases). The CDR3 has 12 amino acids. The V and J ends lost 3 bases and 5 bases respectively, with 8 bases between them. Germline CDR1 is DFQATT and CDR2 is SNEGSKA (reference sequence). The chain's CDR3 is CSASHRHNEQFF. The CDR3 coding sequence is TGCAGTGCTAGTCACAGGCACAATGAGCAGTTCTTC.

The V and J genes are TRBV10-1 and TRBJ2-1, with D maybe TRBD1 (6 bases). Germline V gene sequence: CDR1 WNHNN, CDR2 SYGVQD (reference sequence). The CDR3 is 16 residues long. Trimming pared 5 bases from V and 5 bases from J, leaving 19 bases between. CDR3 nucleotide sequence: TGCGCCAGCAGTCCACCGGGACACAAAGGCCACAATGAGCAGTTCTTC. Amino acids: CASSPPGHKGHNEQFF.

There are a few counts of this clone. The chain links TRBV6-6 to TRBJ2-1, with 13 nucleotides matching TRBD2. V was pared by 3 bases and J by 7 bases, with 3 bases of the junction left unmatched. CDR3 size: 15 residues. Germline V gene lookup returns CDR1 MNHNY and CDR2 SVGAGI (reference sequence). The CDR3 region has the DNA TGTGCCAGCAGTTATACTAGCGGGGGGGGGAATGAGCAGTTCTTC. It yields the protein CASSYTSGGGNEQFF.

The V call is TRBV7-2, the J call TRBJ1-2, with 7 bases lining up with TRBD1. CDR1 and CDR2 (germline): SGHTA, FQGNSA. This CDR3 is built from 16 residues. V was pared by 5 bases and J by 4 bases, with 13 bases of the junction left unmatched. In nucleotides, the CDR3 is TGTGCCAGCAGCCCAAGGCAGGTGGGGACAGCCTATGGCTACACCTTC. It yields the protein CASSPRQVGTAYGYTF.

The chain links TRBV10-3 to TRBJ1-1, with D tentatively TRBD1 (5 bases). Trimming removed 5 bases at V and 1 base at J, with 11 bases between. Germline V gene data show CDR1 as ENHRY and CDR2 as SYGVKD. The CDR3 totals 14 residues. CDR3 amino acids: CAISPGRGNTEAFF. CDR3 nucleotide sequence: TGTGCCATCAGTCCGGGGCGGGGGAACACTGAAGCTTTCTTT.

The CDR3 sequence: CASGLASAGANVLTF. In DNA, the CDR3 is TGTGCTAGTGGTTTGGCCAGTGCTGGGGCCAACGTCCTGACTTTC. The chain carries TRBV12-5 and TRBJ2-6; no definite D call. V gave up 1 base and J gave up 2 bases, with 6 bases separating them. The CDR3 is 15 residues long. The germline V gene encodes CDR1 LGHNT and CDR2 FRNRAP.

The V gene is TRBV29-1, the J gene TRBJ2-2; D may be TRBD1 (6 bases). V was cut by 1 base and J by 0 bases, with 9 bases left in between. Germline CDR1 is SQVTM and CDR2 is ANQGSEA. The CDR3 sequence is 15 residues long. Here the CDR3 reads CSVEATGANTGELFF. The CDR3 DNA follows: TGCAGCGTTGAAGCGACAGGTGCGAACACCGGGGAGCTGTTTTTT.

This chain uses TRBV7-8 with TRBJ1-5; TRBD1 aligns across 7 bases. The trim removed 6 bases at V and 5 bases at J, leaving 13 bases unmatched. The CDR3 runs to 16 residues. CDR1 is SGHVS, CDR2 FQNEAQ, per germline. The CDR3 is CASSLYRDSWDQPQHF. CDR3 bases: TGTGCCAGCAGTCTTTACCGGGACAGTTGGGATCAGCCCCAGCATTTT.

This clone was found a few times. The rearrangement joins TRBV6-5 to TRBJ2-7; 7 positions match TRBD1. Germline trimming cut 6 bases from V and 5 bases from J; bases unmatched to any gene: 13. The CDR3 sequence is 15 residues long. From germline, CDR1 is MNHEY and CDR2 SVGAGI. The CDR3 is CASRKPTGSENEQYF. As DNA, the CDR3 is TGTGCCAGCAGAAAACCGACAGGGTCCGAAAACGAGCAGTACTTC.

The chain is built from TRBV3-1 (or the pseudogene TRBV3-2) and TRBJ2-7; 8 nucleotides agree with TRBD2. Germline values: CDR1 LGHDT, CDR2 YNNKEL (reference sequence). V gave up 7 bases and J gave up 1 base; unmatched junction bases: 9. CDR3 length: 15 amino acids. The CDR3 protein is CASTPGGVASYEQYF. CDR3 sequence (DNA): TGTGCCAGCACCCCCGGGGGGGTCGCTTCCTACGAGCAGTACTTC.

V gene TRBV19 combines with J gene TRBJ2-7; 8 bases align to TRBD1. Trimming removed 7 bases from V and 2 bases from J; junction bases left unmatched: 7. The CDR3 contains 14 residues. The V gene's germline CDR1 is LNHDA and CDR2 SQIVND (reference sequence). CDR3 residues: CASTARDRPYEQYF. CDR3 DNA: TGTGCCAGTACCGCCCGGGACAGGCCCTACGAGCAGTACTTC. The full variable domain, with the rest looked up from reference TRBV19 and TRBJ2-7, is DGGITQSPKYLFRKEGQNVTLSCEQNLNHDAMYWYRQDPGQGLRLIYYSQIVNDFQKGDIAEGYSVSREKKESFPLTVTSAQKNPTAFYLCASTARDRPYEQYFGPGTRLTVT.

This clone was counted once. The chain links TRBV2 to TRBJ1-4; D is possibly TRBD1 (5 bases). From germline, CDR1 is SNHLY and CDR2 FYNNEI. This CDR3 has 15 amino acids. Trimming took off 1 base at V and 7 bases at J, with 13 bases between the two ends. The CDR3 DNA is TGTGCCAGCAGTGAAGAGGGGAGGTCGCGTGAAAAACTGTTTTTT. It is translated as CASSEEGRSREKLFF.